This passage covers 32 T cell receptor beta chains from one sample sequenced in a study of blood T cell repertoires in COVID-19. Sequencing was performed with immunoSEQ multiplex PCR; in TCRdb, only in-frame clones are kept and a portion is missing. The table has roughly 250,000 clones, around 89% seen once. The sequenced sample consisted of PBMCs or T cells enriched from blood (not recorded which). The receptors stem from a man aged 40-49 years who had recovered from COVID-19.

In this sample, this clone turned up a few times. The CDR3 spells CASTRSGGLDNEQFF. In DNA, the CDR3 is TGCGCCAGCACCAGATCCGGGGGGCTCGACAATGAGCAGTTCTTC. V gene TRBV5-1 combines with J gene TRBJ2-1; TRBD2 is a possible D gene (7 bases). The CDR3 runs 15 residues. V gave up 6 bases and J gave up 5 bases, with 18 bases separating them. From germline, CDR1 is SGHRS and CDR2 YFSETQ.

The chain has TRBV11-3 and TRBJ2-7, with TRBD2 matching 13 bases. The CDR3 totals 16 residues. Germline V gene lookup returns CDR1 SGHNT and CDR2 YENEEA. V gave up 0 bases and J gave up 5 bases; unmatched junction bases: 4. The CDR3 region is CASSLEGLAGSHEQYF. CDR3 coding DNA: TGTGCCAGCAGCTTAGAGGGACTAGCGGGGTCCCACGAGCAGTACTTC.

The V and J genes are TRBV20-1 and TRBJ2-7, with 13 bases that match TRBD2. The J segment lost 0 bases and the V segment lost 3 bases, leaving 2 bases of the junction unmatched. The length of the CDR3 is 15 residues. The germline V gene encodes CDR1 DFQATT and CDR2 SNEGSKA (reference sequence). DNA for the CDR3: TGCAGTGCTAGTGGGACTAGCGGGATCTCCTACGAGCAGTACTTC. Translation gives CSASGTSGISYEQYF.

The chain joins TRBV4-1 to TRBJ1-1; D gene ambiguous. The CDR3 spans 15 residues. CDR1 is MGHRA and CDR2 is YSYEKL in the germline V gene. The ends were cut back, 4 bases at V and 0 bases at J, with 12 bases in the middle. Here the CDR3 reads CASSLLVGVNTEAFF. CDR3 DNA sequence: TGCGCCAGCAGCCTCCTTGTCGGGGTGAACACTGAAGCTTTCTTT.

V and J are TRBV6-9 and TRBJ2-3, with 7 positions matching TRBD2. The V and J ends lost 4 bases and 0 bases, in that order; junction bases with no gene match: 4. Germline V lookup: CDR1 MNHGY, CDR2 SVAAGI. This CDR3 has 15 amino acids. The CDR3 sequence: CASSWRGTSTDTQYF. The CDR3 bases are TGTGCCAGCAGTTGGCGGGGGACTAGCACAGATACGCAGTATTTT.

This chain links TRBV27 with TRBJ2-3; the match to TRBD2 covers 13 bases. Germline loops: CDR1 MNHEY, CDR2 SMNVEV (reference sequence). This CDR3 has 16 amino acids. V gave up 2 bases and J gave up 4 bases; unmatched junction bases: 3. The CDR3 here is CASSLTSGRVADTQYF. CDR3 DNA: TGTGCCAGCAGTTTAACTAGCGGGAGGGTGGCAGATACGCAGTATTTT.

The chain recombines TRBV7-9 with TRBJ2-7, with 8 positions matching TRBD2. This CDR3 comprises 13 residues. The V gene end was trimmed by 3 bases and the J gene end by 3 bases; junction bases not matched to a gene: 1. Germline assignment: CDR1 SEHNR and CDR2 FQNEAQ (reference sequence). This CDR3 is CASSLGLDYEQYF. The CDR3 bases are TGTGCCAGCAGCTTGGGACTAGACTACGAGCAGTACTTC.

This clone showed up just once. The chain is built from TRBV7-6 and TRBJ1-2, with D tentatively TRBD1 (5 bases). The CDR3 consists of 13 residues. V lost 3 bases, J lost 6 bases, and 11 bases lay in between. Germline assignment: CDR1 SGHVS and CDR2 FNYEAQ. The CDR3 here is CASSFGGADGYTF. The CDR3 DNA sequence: TGTGCCAGCAGCTTCGGGGGTGCGGATGGCTACACCTTC.

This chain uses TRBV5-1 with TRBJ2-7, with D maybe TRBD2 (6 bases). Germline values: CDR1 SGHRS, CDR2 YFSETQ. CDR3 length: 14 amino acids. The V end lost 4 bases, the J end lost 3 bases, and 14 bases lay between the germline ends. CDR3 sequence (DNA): TGCGCCAGCAGCCTACCCGGGACTCTCTACGAGCAGTACTTC. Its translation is CASSLPGTLYEQYF.

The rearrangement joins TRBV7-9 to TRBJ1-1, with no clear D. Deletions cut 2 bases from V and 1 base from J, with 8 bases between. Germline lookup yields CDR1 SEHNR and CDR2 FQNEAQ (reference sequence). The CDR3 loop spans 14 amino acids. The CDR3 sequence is CASSLMSSNTEAFF. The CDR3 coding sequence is TGTGCCAGCAGCTTAATGAGTTCGAACACTGAAGCTTTCTTT.

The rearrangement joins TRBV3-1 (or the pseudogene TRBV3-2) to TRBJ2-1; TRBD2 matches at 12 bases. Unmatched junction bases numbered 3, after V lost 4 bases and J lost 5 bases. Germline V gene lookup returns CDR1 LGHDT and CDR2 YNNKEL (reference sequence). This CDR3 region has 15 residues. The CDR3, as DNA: TGTGCCAGCAGCCTAAGGACTAGCGGGGACAATGAGCAGTTCTTC. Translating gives CASSLRTSGDNEQFF.

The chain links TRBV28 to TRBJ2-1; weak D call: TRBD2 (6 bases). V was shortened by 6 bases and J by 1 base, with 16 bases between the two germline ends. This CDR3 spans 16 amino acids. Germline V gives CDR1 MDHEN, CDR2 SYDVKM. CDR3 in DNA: TGTGCCAGCAGCACCCCCGGGGCGGGGTCCTACAATGAGCAGTTCTTC. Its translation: CASSTPGAGSYNEQFF.

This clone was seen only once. The CDR3: CASRSVDRGTGELFF. CDR3 DNA sequence: TGCGCCAGCCGTAGCGTGGACAGGGGAACCGGGGAGCTGTTTTTT. J is TRBJ2-2 and V is TRBV4-3; 9 nucleotides line up with TRBD1. The ends lost 8 bases at V and 5 bases at J; junction bases unmatched: 9. In germline, CDR1 is LGHNA, CDR2 YSLEER. The CDR3 is 15 amino acids.

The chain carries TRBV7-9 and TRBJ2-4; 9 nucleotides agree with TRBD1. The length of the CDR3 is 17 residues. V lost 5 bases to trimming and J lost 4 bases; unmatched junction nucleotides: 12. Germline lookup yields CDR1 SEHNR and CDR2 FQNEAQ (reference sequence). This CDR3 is CASSPGTRTGVKNIQYF. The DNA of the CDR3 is TGTGCCAGCAGCCCCGGAACCCGGACAGGGGTAAAAAACATTCAGTACTTC.

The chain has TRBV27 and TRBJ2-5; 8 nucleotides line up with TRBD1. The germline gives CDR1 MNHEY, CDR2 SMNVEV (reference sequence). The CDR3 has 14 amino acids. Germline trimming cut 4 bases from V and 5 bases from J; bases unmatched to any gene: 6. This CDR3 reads CASSSQGARETQYF. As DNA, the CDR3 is TGTGCCAGCAGTTCCCAGGGGGCGAGGGAGACCCAGTACTTC.

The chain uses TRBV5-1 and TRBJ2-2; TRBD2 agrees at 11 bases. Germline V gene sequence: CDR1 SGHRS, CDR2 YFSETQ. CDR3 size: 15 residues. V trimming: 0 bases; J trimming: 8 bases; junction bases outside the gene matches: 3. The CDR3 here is CASSLGLAGLGELFF. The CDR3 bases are TGCGCCAGCAGCTTGGGACTAGCGGGGTTAGGGGAGCTGTTTTTT. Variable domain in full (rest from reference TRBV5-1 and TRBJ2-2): KAGVTQTPRYLIKTRGQQVTLSCSPISGHRSVSWYQQTPGQGLQFLFEYFSETQRNKGNFPGRFSGRQFSNSRSEMNVSTLELGDSALYLCASSLGLAGLGELFFGEGSRLTVL.

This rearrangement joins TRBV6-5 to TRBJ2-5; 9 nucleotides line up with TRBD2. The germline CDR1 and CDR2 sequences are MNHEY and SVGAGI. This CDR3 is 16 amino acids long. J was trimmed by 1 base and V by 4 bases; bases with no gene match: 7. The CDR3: CASSFSLTSGQETQYF. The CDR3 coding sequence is TGTGCCAGCAGTTTCAGCCTGACTAGCGGCCAAGAGACCCAGTACTTC.

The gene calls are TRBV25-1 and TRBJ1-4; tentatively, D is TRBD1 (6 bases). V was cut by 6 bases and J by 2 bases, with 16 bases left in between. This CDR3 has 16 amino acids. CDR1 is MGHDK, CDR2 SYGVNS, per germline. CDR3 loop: CASRTTGRGTNEKLFF. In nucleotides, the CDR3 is TGTGCCAGCAGAACTACAGGGCGAGGGACTAATGAAAAACTGTTTTTT.

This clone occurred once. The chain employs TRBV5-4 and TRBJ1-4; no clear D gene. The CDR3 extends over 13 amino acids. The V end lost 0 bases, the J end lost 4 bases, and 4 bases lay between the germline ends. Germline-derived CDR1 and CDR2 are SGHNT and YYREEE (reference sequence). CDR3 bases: TGTGCCAGCAGCTTGGTCGGTAATGAAAAACTGTTTTTT. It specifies CASSLVGNEKLFF.

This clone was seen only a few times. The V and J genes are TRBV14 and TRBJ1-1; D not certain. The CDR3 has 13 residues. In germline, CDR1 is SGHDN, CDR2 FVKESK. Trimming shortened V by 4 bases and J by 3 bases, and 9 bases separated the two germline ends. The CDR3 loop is CASSPYLYTEAFF. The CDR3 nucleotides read TGTGCCAGCAGCCCATACTTGTACACTGAAGCTTTCTTT.

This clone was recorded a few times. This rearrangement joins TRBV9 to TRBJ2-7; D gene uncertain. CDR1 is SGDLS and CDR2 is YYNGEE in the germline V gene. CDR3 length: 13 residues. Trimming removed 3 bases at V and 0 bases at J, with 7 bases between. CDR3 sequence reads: CASSESDSYEQYF. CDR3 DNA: TGTGCCAGCAGCGAGTCAGACTCCTACGAGCAGTACTTC.

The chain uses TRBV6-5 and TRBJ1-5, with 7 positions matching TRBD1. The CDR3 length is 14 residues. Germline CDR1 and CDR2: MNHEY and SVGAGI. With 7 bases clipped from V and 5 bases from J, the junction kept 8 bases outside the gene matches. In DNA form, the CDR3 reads TGTGCCAGCAACAGACCGACAGGGCATCAGCCCCAGCATTTT. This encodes CASNRPTGHQPQHF.

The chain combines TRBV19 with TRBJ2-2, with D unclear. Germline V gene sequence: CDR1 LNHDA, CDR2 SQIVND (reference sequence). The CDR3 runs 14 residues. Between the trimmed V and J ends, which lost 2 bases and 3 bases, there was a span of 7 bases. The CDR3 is CASSIWQYTGELFF. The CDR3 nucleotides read TGTGCCAGTAGTATATGGCAATACACCGGGGAGCTGTTTTTT.

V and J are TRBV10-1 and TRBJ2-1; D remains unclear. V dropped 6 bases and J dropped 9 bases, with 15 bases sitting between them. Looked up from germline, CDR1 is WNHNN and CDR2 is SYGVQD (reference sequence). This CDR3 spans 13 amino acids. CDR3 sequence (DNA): TGCGCCAGCAGCTTCGACCTCGGAGCTGAGCAGTTCTTC. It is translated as CASSFDLGAEQFF.

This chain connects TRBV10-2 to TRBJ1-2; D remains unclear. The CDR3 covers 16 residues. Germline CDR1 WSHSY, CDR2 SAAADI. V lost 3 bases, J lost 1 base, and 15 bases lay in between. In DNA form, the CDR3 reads TGCGCCAGCAGTGATTTCCTACGGGATTTTAACTATGGCTACACCTTC. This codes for CASSDFLRDFNYGYTF.

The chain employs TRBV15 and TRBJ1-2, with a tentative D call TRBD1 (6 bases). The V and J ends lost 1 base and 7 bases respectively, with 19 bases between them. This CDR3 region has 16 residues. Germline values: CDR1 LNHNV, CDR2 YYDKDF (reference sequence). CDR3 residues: CATSRGYELGASGYTF. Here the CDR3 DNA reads TGTGCCACCAGCAGAGGATATGAGTTGGGGGCTAGTGGCTACACCTTC.

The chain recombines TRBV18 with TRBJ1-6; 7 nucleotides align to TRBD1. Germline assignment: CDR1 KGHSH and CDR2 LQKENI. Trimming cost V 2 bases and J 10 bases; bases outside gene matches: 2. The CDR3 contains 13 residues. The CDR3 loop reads CASSPDRESPLHF. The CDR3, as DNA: TGTGCCAGCTCACCAGACAGGGAATCACCCCTCCACTTT.

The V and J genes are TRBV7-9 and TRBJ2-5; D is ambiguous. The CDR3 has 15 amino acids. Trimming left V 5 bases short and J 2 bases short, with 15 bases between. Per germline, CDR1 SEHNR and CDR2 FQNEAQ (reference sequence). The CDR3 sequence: CASSPPSPLQETQYF. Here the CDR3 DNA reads TGTGCCAGCAGCCCGCCGTCCCCCCTACAAGAGACCCAGTACTTC. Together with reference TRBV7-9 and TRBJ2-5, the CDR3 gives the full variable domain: DTGVSQNPRHKITKRGQNVTFRCDPISEHNRLYWYRQTLGQGPEFLTYFQNEAQLEKSRLLSDRFSAERPKGSFSTLEIQRTEQGDSAMYLCASSPPSPLQETQYFGPGTRLLVL.

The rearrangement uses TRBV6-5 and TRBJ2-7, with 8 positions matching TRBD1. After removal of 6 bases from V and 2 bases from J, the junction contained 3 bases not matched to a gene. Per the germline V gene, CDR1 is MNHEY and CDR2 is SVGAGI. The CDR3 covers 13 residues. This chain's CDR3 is CASRKGQAYEQYF. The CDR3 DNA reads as TGTGCCAGCAGGAAGGGACAGGCCTACGAGCAGTACTTC.

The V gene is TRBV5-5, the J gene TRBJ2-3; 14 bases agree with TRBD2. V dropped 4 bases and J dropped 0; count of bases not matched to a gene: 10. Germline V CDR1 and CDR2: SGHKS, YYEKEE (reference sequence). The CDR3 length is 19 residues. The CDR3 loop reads CASSRPPGTSGGSTDTQYF. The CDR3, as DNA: TGTGCCAGCAGCCGCCCCCCCGGGACTAGCGGGGGAAGCACAGATACGCAGTATTTT.

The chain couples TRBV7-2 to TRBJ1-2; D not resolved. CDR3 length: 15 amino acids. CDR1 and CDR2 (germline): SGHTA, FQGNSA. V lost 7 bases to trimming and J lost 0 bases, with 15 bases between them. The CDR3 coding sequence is TGTGCCAGCAACTCCGTCATTATTTCTAACTATGGCTACACCTTC. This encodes CASNSVIISNYGYTF.

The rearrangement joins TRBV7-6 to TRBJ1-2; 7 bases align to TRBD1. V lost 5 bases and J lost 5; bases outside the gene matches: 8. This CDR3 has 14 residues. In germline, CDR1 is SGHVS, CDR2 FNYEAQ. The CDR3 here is CASSPGTVVYGYTF. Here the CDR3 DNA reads TGTGCCAGCAGCCCCGGGACAGTAGTTTATGGCTACACCTTC.